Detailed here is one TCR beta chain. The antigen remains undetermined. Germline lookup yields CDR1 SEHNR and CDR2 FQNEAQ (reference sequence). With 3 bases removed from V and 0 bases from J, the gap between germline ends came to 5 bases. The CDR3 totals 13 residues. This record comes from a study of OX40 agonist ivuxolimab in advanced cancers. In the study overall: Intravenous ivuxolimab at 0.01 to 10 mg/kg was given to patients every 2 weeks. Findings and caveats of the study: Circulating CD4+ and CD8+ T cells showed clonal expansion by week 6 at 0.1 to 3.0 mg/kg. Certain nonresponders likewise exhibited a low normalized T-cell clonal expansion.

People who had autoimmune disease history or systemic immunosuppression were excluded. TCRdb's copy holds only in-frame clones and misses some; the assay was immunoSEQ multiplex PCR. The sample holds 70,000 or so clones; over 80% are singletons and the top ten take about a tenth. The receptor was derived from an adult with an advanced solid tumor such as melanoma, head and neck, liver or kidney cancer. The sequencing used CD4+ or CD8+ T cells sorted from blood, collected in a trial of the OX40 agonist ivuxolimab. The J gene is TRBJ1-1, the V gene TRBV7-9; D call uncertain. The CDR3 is CASSFALNTEAFF. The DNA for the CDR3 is TGTGCCAGCAGCTTTGCGCTGAACACTGAAGCTTTCTTT.